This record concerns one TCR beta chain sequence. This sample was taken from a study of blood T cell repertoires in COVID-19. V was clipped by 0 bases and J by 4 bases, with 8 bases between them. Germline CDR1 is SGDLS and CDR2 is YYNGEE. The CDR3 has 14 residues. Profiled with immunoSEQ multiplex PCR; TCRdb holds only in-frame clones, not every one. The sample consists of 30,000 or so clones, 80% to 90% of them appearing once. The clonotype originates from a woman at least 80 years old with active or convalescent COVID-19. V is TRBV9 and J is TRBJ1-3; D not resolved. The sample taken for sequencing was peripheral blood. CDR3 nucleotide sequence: TGTGCCAGCAGCGTAGTTGAGGGAGGAAACACCATATATTTT. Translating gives CASSVVEGGNTIYF.